This TCR beta chain came from a study of naive and memory T cell subsets. Study conclusions and caveats: Each distinct alpha or beta sequence counts as one clonotype.

An equimolar mix of two oligonucleotides served as the beta constant-region primer for TRBC1 and TRBC2. A 12-nucleotide UMI and the SP2 primer were added to the cDNA 3' end by oligonucleotide ligation. Nested alpha and beta constant-region primers with the SP2 primer drove four PCR rounds on ligated cDNA. From the UMI-ligation and nested PCR reads, TCRdb called clonotypes with MiXCR, one entry per CDR3 protein. The data contain around 90,000 distinct CDR3 sequences, 7% to 7.5% of them singletons. This clonotype occurred a few times. Its antigen is not identified. Input material: central memory CD4+ T cells from blood. The receptor's source is a human donor in good health.

The CDR3 coding sequence is TGTGCCAGCAGTAAGAAAGAATATAATTCACCCCTCCACTTT. This sequence encodes CASSKKEYNSPLHF. The V and J genes are TRBV12-3 or TRBV12-4 and TRBJ1-6, with D hard to call. The CDR3 runs to 14 residues. Trimming removed 5 bases at V and 4 bases at J, with 9 bases between.